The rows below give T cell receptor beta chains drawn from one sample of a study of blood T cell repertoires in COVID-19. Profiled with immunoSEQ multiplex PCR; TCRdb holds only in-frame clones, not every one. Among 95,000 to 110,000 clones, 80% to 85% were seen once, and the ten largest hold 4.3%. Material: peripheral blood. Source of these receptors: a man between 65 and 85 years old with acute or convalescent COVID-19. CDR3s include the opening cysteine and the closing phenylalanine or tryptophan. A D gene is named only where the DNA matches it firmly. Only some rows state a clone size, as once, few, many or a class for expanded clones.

CDR3nt: TGTGCCAGCATCCCCACGGGGCAGGGGGGCTACACCTTC
CDR3aa: CASIPTGQGGYTF
abundance: few
d_gene: NA
v_gene: TRBV6-5
j_gene: TRBJ1-2

CDR3nt: TGCGCCAGCAGCTTGGCAGCGGGGATCAATGAGCAGTTCTTC
CDR3aa: CASSLAAGINEQFF
abundance: NA
d_gene: TRBD2
v_gene: TRBV5-1
j_gene: TRBJ2-1

CDR3nt: TGTGCCAGCAGCGTAGTACTAGCCGCTGAGCAGTTCTTC
CDR3aa: CASSVVLAAEQFF
abundance: once
d_gene: NA
v_gene: TRBV9
j_gene: TRBJ2-1

CDR3nt: TGTGCTAGTGGTTTGGAGGGAGGGACTTTCCCCGGGGAGCTGTTTTTT
CDR3aa: CASGLEGGTFPGELFF
abundance: many
d_gene: TRBD2
v_gene: TRBV12-5
j_gene: TRBJ2-2

CDR3nt: TGTGCCAGCAGTTACCCCCCTGGACAGGGGGAAGAGCAGTACTTC
CDR3aa: CASSYPPGQGEEQYF
abundance: NA
d_gene: TRBD1
v_gene: TRBV6-2/TRBV6-3
j_gene: TRBJ2-7

CDR3nt: TGTGCCGGAATCAGGGGGGAGGGCACAGATACGCAGTATTTT
CDR3aa: CAGIRGEGTDTQYF
abundance: NA
d_gene: NA
v_gene: TRBV6-5
j_gene: TRBJ2-3

CDR3nt: TGTGCCAGCAGCTTAGGGCAGGGGCCGAATCAGCCCCAGCATTTT
CDR3aa: CASSLGQGPNQPQHF
abundance: NA
d_gene: NA
v_gene: TRBV11-2
j_gene: TRBJ1-5

CDR3nt: TGTGCCAGCAGCTTCACCGGGGGGATCTCTGGGGCCAACGTCCTGACTTTC
CDR3aa: CASSFTGGISGANVLTF
abundance: NA
d_gene: TRBD2
v_gene: TRBV7-2
j_gene: TRBJ2-6

CDR3nt: TGTGCCACCAGTGATTTCGCGGGTGAGATTACCAATCAGCCCCAGCATTTT
CDR3aa: CATSDFAGEITNQPQHF
abundance: NA
d_gene: NA
v_gene: TRBV24-1
j_gene: TRBJ1-5

CDR3nt: TGTGCCAGCAGCCCGACAGGGGACAATGAGCAGTTCTTC
CDR3aa: CASSPTGDNEQFF
abundance: once
d_gene: TRBD1
v_gene: TRBV7-3
j_gene: TRBJ2-1